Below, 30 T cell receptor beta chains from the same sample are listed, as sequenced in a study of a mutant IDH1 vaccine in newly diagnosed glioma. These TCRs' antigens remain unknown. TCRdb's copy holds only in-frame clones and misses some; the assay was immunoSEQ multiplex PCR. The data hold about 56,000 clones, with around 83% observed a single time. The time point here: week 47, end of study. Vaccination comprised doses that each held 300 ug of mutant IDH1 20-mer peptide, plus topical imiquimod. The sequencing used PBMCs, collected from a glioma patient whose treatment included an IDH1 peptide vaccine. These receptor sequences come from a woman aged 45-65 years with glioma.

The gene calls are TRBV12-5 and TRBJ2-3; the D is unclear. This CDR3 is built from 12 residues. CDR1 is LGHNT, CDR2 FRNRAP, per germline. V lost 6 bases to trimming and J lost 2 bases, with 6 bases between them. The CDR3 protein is CASGTHTDTQYF. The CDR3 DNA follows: TGTGCTAGTGGGACTCACACAGATACGCAGTATTTT. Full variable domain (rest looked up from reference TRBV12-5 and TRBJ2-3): DARVTQTPRHKVTEMGQEVTMRCQPILGHNTVFWYRQTMMQGLELLAYFRNRAPLDDSGMPKDRFSAEMPDATLATLKIQPSEPRDSAVYFCASGTHTDTQYFGPGTRLTVL.

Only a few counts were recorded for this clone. CDR3 bases: TGTGCCAGCTTCAGGGAGGCCGGGGAGCTGTTTTTT. Amino acids: CASFREAGELFF. The chain joins TRBV14 to TRBJ2-2; the D gene is possibly TRBD2 (6 bases). CDR3 length equals 12 residues. Germline values: CDR1 SGHDN, CDR2 FVKESK. With 8 bases removed from V and 6 bases from J, the gap between germline ends came to 10 bases. Supplemented by reference TRBV14 and TRBJ2-2, the full variable domain reads EAGVTQFPSHSVIEKGQTVTLRCDPISGHDNLYWYRRVMGKEIKFLLHFVKESKQDESGMPNNRFLAERTGGTYSTLKVQPAELEDSGVYFCASFREAGELFFGEGSRLTVL.

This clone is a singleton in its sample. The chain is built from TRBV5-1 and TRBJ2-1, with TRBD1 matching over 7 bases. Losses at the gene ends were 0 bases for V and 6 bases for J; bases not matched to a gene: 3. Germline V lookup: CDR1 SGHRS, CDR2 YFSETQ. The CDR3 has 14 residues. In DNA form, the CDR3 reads TGCGCCAGCAGCTTGGCGACAGGGTCCAATGAGCAGTTCTTC. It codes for CASSLATGSNEQFF.

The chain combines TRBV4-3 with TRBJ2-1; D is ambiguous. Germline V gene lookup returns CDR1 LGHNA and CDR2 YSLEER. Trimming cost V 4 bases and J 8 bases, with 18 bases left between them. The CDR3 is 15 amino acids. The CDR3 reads CASSPLYPTRDEQFF. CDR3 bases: TGCGCCAGCAGCCCCTTATACCCAACCAGAGATGAGCAGTTCTTC.

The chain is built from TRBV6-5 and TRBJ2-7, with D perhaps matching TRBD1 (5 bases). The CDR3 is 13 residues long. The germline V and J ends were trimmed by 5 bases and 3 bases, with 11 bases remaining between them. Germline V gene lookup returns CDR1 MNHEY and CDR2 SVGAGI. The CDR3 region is CASSRGSFYEQYF. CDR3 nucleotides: TGTGCCAGCAGTAGGGGCTCTTTCTACGAGCAGTACTTC.

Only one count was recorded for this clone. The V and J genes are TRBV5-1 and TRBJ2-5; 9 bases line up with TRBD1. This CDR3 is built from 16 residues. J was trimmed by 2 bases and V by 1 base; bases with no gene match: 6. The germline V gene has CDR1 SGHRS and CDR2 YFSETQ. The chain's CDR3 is CASSLTGGGGQETQYF. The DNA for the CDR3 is TGCGCCAGCAGCTTGACAGGGGGCGGGGGACAAGAGACCCAGTACTTC.

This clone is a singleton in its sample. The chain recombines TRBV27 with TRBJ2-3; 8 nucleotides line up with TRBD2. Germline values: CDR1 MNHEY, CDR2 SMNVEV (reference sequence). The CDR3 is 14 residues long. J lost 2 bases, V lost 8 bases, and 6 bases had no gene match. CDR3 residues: CASFPGGFTDTQYF. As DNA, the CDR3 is TGTGCCAGCTTCCCGGGGGGGTTCACAGATACGCAGTATTTT.

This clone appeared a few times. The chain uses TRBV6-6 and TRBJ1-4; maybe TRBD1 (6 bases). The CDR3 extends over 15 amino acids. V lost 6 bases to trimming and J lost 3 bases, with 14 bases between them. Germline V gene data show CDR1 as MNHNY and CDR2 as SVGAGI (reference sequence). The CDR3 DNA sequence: TGTGCCAGCAGCTTCCGGGGGGCGGCTAATGAAAAACTGTTTTTT. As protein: CASSFRGAANEKLFF.

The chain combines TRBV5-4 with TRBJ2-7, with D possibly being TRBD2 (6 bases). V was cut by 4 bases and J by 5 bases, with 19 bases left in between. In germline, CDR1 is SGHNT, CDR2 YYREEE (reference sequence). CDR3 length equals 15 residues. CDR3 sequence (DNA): TGTGCCAGCAGCAGGCCGGAGGGGCCCGGCCACGAGCAGTACTTC. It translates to CASSRPEGPGHEQYF.

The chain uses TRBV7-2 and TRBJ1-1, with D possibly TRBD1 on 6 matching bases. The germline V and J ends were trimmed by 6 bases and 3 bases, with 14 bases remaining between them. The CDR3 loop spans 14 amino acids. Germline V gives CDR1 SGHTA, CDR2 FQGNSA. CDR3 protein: CASSSQGWDTEAFF. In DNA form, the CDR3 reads TGTGCCAGCAGTTCACAGGGTTGGGACACTGAAGCTTTCTTT.

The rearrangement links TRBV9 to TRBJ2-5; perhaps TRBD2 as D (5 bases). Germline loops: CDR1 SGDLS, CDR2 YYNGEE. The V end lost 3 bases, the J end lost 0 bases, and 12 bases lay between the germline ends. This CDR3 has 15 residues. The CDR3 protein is CASSAYGVYQETQYF. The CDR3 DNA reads TGTGCCAGCAGCGCCTACGGGGTGTACCAAGAGACCCAGTACTTC.

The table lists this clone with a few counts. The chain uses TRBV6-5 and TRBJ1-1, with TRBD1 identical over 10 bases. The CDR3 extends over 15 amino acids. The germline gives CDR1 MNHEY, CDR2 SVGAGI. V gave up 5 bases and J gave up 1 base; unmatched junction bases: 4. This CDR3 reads CASSPRDRGNTEAFF. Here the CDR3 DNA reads TGTGCCAGCAGTCCTCGGGACAGGGGGAACACTGAAGCTTTCTTT.

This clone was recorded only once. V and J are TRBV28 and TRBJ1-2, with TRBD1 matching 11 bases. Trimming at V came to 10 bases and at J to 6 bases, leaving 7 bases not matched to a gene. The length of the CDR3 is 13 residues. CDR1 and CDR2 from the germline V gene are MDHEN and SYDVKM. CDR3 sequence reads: CATQDRGLDGYTF. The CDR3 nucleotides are TGTGCCACTCAGGACAGGGGGCTGGATGGCTACACCTTC.

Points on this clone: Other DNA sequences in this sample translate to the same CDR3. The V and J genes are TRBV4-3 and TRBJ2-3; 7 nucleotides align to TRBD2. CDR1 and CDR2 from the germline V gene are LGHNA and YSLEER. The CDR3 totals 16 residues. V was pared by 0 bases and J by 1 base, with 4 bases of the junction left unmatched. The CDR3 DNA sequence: TGCGCCAGCAGCCAAGACTTGGCGGGGGGCACAGATACGCAGTATTTT. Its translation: CASSQDLAGGTDTQYF.

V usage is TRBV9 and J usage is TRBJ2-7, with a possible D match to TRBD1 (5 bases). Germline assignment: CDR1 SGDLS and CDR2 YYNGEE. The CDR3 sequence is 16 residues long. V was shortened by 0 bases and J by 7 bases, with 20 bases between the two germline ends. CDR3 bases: TGTGCCAGCAGCGTAGGCTCCGCATTTGGGGCCTTTGAGCAGTACTTC. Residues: CASSVGSAFGAFEQYF.

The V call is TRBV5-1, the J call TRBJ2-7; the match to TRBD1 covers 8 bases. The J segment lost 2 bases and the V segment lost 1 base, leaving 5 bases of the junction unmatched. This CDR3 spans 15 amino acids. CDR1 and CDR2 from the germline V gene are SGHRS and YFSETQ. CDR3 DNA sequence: TGCGCCAGCAGCTTGTATGGACAGGGTCCCTACGAGCAGTACTTC. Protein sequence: CASSLYGQGPYEQYF.

CDR3 sequence reads: CASSRDFHQYF. CDR3 coding DNA: TGTGCCAGCTCCCGGGACTTCCACCAGTACTTC. The J gene is TRBJ2-7, the V gene TRBV18; a weak D match, TRBD2 (6 bases). CDR1 is KGHSH, CDR2 LQKENI, per germline. This CDR3 is 11 amino acids long. Trimming removed 6 bases at V and 10 bases at J, with 13 bases between.

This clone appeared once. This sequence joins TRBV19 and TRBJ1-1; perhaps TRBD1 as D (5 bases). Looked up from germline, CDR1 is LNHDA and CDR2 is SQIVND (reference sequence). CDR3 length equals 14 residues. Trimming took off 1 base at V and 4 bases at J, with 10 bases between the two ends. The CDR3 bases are TGTGCCAGTAGTATAGGGGGGGAGAGCACTGAAGCTTTCTTT. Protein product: CASSIGGESTEAFF.

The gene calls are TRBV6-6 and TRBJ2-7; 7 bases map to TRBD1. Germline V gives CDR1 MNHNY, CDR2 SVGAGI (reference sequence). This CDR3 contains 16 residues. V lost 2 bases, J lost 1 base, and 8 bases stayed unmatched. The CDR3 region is CASSYPPGQRSYEQYF. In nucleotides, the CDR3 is TGTGCCAGCAGTTACCCTCCGGGACAGCGTTCCTACGAGCAGTACTTC.

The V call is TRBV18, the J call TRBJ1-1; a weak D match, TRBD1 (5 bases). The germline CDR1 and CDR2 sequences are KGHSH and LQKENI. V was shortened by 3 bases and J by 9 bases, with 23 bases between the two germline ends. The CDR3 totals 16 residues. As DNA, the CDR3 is TGTGCCAGCTCACCGGACGGCTTGGTTGTGGGGACGAAAGCTTTCTTT. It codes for CASSPDGLVVGTKAFF.

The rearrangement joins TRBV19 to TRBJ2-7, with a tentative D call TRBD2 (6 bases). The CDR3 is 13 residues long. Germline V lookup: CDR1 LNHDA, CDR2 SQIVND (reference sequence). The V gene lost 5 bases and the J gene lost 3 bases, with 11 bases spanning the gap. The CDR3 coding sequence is TGTGCCAGTAGTCTCTCGCGGGGCTACGAGCAGTACTTC. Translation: CASSLSRGYEQYF.

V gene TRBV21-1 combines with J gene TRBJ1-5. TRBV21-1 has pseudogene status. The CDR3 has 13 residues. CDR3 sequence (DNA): TGTGCCAGCAGCAAAGACGGCTATCAGCCCCAGCATTTT. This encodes CASSKDGYQPQHF.

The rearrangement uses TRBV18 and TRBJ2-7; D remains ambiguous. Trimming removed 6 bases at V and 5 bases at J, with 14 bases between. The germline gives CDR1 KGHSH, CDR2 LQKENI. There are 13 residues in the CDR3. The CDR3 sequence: CASSPDPNHEQYF. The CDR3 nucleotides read TGTGCCAGCTCCCCCGACCCGAACCACGAGCAGTACTTC.

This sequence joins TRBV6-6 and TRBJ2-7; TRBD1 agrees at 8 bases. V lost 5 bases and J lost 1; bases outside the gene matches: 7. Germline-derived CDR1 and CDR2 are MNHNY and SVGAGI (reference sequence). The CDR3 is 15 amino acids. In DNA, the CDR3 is TGTGCCAGCAGTCCTCAGGACAGGGATTCCTACGAGCAGTACTTC. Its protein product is CASSPQDRDSYEQYF.

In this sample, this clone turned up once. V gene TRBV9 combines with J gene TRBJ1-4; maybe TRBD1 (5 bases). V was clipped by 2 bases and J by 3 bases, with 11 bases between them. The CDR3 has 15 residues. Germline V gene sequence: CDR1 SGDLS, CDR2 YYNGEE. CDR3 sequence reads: CASSVGEVANEKLFF. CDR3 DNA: TGTGCCAGCAGCGTGGGGGAGGTGGCTAATGAAAAACTGTTTTTT.

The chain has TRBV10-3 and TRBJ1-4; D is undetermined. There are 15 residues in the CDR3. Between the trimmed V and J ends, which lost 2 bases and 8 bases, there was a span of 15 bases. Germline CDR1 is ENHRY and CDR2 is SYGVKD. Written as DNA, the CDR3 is TGTGCCATCAGTGAGGGGCAGGAATCAGAAGAAAAACTGTTTTTT. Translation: CAISEGQESEEKLFF.

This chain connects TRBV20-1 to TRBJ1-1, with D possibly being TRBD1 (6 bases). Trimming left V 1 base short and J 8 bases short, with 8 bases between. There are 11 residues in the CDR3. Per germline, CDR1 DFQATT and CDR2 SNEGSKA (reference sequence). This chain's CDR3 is CSARGGQEAFF. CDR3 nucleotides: TGCAGTGCTAGAGGGGGACAAGAAGCTTTCTTT.

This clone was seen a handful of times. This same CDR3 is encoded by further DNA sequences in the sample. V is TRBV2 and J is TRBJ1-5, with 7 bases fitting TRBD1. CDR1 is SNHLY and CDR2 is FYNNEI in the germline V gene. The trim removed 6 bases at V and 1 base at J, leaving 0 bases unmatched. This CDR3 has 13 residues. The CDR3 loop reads CASRQGSNQPQHF. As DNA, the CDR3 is TGTGCCAGCAGACAGGGGAGCAATCAGCCCCAGCATTTT.

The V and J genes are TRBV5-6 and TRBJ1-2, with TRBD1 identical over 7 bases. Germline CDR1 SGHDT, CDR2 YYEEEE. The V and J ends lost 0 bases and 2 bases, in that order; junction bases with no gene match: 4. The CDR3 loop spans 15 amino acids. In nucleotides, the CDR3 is TGTGCCAGCAGCTTGGGGCCGACAGGGAACTATGGCTACACCTTC. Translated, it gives CASSLGPTGNYGYTF.

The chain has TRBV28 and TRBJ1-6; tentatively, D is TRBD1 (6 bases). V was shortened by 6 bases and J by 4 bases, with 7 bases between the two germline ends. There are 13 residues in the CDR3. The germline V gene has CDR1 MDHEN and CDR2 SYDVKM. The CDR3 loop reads CASRGGYNSPLHF. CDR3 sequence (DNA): TGTGCCAGCAGAGGGGGGTATAATTCACCCCTCCACTTT.